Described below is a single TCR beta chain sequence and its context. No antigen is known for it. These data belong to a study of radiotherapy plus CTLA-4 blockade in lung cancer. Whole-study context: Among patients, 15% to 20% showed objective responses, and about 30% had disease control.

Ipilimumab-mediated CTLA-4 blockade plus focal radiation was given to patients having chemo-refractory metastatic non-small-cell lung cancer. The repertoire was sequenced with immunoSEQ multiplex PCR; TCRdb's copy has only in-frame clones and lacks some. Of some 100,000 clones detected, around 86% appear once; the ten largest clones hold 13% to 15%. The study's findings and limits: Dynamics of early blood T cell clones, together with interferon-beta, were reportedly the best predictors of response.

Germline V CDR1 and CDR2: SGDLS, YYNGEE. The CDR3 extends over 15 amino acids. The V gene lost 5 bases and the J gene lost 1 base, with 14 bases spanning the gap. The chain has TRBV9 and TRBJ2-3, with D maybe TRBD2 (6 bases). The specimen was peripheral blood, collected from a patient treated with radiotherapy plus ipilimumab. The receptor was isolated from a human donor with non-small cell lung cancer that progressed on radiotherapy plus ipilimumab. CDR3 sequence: CASRRTGVGTDTQYF. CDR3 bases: TGTGCCAGCAGACGCACGGGGGTCGGCACAGATACGCAGTATTTT.